This TCR beta chain was recorded in a study of a mutant IDH1 vaccine in newly diagnosed glioma. Study at large: Eight vaccine injections were given to patients in weeks 1, 3, 5, 7, 11, 15, 19 and 23. Radiotherapy, temozolomide, or both had been given previously, and both were given to most.

Repertoires were generated with immunoSEQ multiplex PCR, while TCRdb's copy carries only in-frame clones and drops some. The sample lists tens of thousands of clones, 90% to 95% occurring once. Trimming removed 4 bases from V and 2 bases from J, with 8 bases in between. This CDR3 region has 13 residues. The germline V gene has CDR1 MNHEY and CDR2 SMNVEV (reference sequence). Study-wide points: Pseudoprogression appeared independent of alterations in top peripheral clonotypes.

About this clone itself: Its specificity is not known.

This sample's time point: week 5, during vaccination. Topical imiquimod was applied with each vaccine dose, which held 300 ug of mutant IDH1 20-mer peptide. Each astrocytoma in the donors was new, WHO grade 3 or 4, IDH1-mutant and ATRX-lost. The sequenced sample was PBMCs, obtained from a glioma patient whose treatment included an IDH1 peptide vaccine. This TCR derives from a woman aged 50 to 65 with glioma. This chain uses TRBV27 with TRBJ1-1; D is uncertain. The CDR3 sequence is CASSSWTNTEAFF. The CDR3 nucleotides read TGTGCCAGCAGTTCCTGGACTAACACTGAAGCTTTCTTT.